This T cell receptor beta chain comes out of a study of blood T cell repertoires in COVID-19. Allocation to cohorts depended on clinical history reported by the participants. The table came from immunoSEQ multiplex PCR; TCRdb's copy has only in-frame clones and leaves some out. Here the sample spans about 410,000 clones, about 92% being singletons. This CDR3 is built from 16 residues. CDR1 is LNHDA and CDR2 is SQIVND in the germline V gene (reference sequence). The J segment lost 7 bases and the V segment lost 6 bases, leaving 14 bases of the junction unmatched. The chain links TRBV19 to TRBJ2-5; 10 bases match TRBD1. This TCR derives from a man aged 18 to 30 who had recovered from COVID-19. The source material was PBMCs or T cells enriched from blood (not recorded which). In DNA, the CDR3 is TGTGCCAGTAGAGGAAACGACAGGGGGCGCGGAGGGACCCAGTACTTC. Its translation is CASRGNDRGRGGTQYF.